One sample yielded the 30 T cell receptor beta chains listed below, sequenced in a study of T cell repertoires in cytomegalovirus infection. In TCRdb, the reads were re-called with MiXCR into one record per CDR3 protein. Of 900,000 to 950,000 distinct CDR3 sequences in the sample, around 32% are singletons; the top ten hold roughly an eighth. The antigens these receptors bind are not known. The specimen was cultured CD8+ T cells from PBMCs, collected from culture after CMV antigen stimulation. Receptors were obtained from a human donor in good health (CMV status not recorded). Some clones in this sample may be carry-over from other donors' samples.

This rearrangement joins TRBV6-1 to TRBJ1-5; the D gene is possibly TRBD1 (5 bases). The germline V gene encodes CDR1 MNHNS and CDR2 SASEGT. V shed 11 bases and J shed 0 bases, with 17 bases lying between them. This CDR3 contains 15 residues. The CDR3 reads CAGGDHPRSNQPQHF. CDR3 coding DNA: TGTGCCGGAGGGGACCATCCTCGTAGCAATCAGCCCCAGCATTTT.

This clonotype was recorded a few times. The V and J genes are TRBV7-3 and TRBJ1-1; a weak D match, TRBD1 (6 bases). Trimming cost V 2 bases and J 2 bases, with 12 bases left between them. CDR3 size: 15 residues. Germline V CDR1 and CDR2: SGHTA, FQGTGA. CDR3 in DNA: TGTGCCAGCAGCTTAGGTGGGGGGCATAACACTGAAGCTTTCTTT. Protein product: CASSLGGGHNTEAFF.

The V call is TRBV7-2, the J call TRBJ1-2; D is possibly TRBD1 (6 bases). The germline V gene encodes CDR1 SGHTA and CDR2 FQGNSA. The CDR3 sequence is 15 residues long. Trimming removed 4 bases from V and 6 bases from J, with 18 bases in between. The CDR3 DNA reads TGTGCCAGCAGCTCTTCACGGACAGAGGCCAATGGCTACACCTTC. This sequence encodes CASSSSRTEANGYTF.

This clonotype was seen many times. The J gene is TRBJ2-3, the V gene TRBV7-2, with D uncertain. The germline V gene has CDR1 SGHTA and CDR2 FQGNSA. The CDR3 is 15 amino acids. Trimming took 3 bases from V and 0 from J, leaving 10 bases between them. The CDR3 spells CASSFRLLSTDTQYF. In DNA, the CDR3 is TGTGCCAGCAGCTTCCGACTGCTAAGCACAGATACGCAGTATTTT.

This chain connects TRBV7-6 to TRBJ1-2, with D possibly matching TRBD1 (6 bases). The V end was cut by 5 bases, the J end by 4 bases, with 17 bases between. The V gene's germline CDR1 is SGHVS and CDR2 FNYEAQ. This CDR3 region has 15 residues. CDR3 in amino acids: CASSLPGQFLYGYTF. CDR3 DNA: TGTGCCAGCAGCCTACCCGGACAGTTCCTCTATGGCTACACCTTC. The whole variable domain, remainder taken from reference TRBV7-6 and TRBJ1-2, is GAGVSQSPRYKVTKRGQDVALRCDPISGHVSLYWYRQALGQGPEFLTYFNYEAQQDKSGLPNDRFSAERPEGSISTLTIQRTEQRDSAMYRCASSLPGQFLYGYTFGSGTRLTVV.

For the CDR3, the DNA is TGTGCCAGCAGCTCACGGTGGGAGCGGGAAGAGACCCAGTACTTC. Protein: CASSSRWEREETQYF. The rearrangement uses TRBV7-9 and TRBJ2-5, with a weak D call TRBD2 (6 bases). CDR3 length: 15 amino acids. V was cut by 4 bases and J by 3 bases, with 15 bases left in between. Germline-derived CDR1 and CDR2 are SEHNR and FQNEAQ (reference sequence).

This clonotype has just a few counts. The genes are TRBV28 and TRBJ2-7, with a tentative D call TRBD2 (6 bases). The germline gives CDR1 MDHEN, CDR2 SYDVKM. The CDR3 has 16 residues. V was cut by 5 bases and J by 2 bases, with 19 bases left in between. The CDR3 region has the DNA TGTGCCAGCAGTGTCCGGACTACAGACAGACCCTACGAGCAGTACGTC. This sequence encodes CASSVRTTDRPYEQYV.

The V and J genes are TRBV7-9 and TRBJ2-7; D might be TRBD1 or TRBD2, each matching 7 bases. This CDR3 has 19 amino acids. Germline loops: CDR1 SEHNR, CDR2 FQNEAQ (reference sequence). Trimming removed 5 bases at V and 3 bases at J, with 29 bases between. The CDR3 nucleotides read TGTGCCAGCAGCCCTACTCCCGCGGGGAGGGGGCCCCGAGGCTACGAGCAGTACTTC. It codes for CASSPTPAGRGPRGYEQYF.

This sequence joins TRBV4-1 and TRBJ2-2; the D is unclear. The germline V gene encodes CDR1 MGHRA and CDR2 YSYEKL. V lost 1 base and J lost 1, with 10 bases in between. CDR3 length: 16 residues. CDR3 sequence: CASSQASAGNTGELFF. DNA for the CDR3: TGCGCCAGCAGCCAAGCCAGCGCAGGGAACACCGGGGAGCTGTTTTTT.

This clonotype appeared many times. V gene TRBV7-2 combines with J gene TRBJ2-1; TRBD1 agrees at 7 bases. There are 15 residues in the CDR3. Per the germline V gene, CDR1 is SGHTA and CDR2 is FQGNSA. Germline trimming cut 5 bases from V and 2 bases from J; bases unmatched to any gene: 6. The CDR3 coding sequence is TGTGCCAGCAGCCCCCGGGACAGACCCTACAATGAGCAGTTCTTC. Translating gives CASSPRDRPYNEQFF.

This clonotype was observed a few times. The V call is TRBV5-6, the J call TRBJ2-6; 9 bases map to TRBD1. The length of the CDR3 is 17 residues. From germline, CDR1 is SGHDT and CDR2 YYEEEE. With V trimmed by 5 bases and J by 2 bases, 8 bases remained unmatched. The CDR3 DNA sequence: TGTGCCAGCAGGACCGGGACAGGGATCGCTGGGGCCAACGTCCTGACTTTC. Translated: CASRTGTGIAGANVLTF.

The rearrangement joins TRBV5-6 to TRBJ1-2, with TRBD1 identical over 11 bases. The CDR3 is 12 residues long. Germline trimming cut 2 bases from V and 12 bases from J; bases unmatched to any gene: 3. Germline CDR1 is SGHDT and CDR2 is YYEEEE. The chain's CDR3 is CASSLGQGADTF. For the CDR3, the DNA is TGTGCCAGCAGCTTAGGACAGGGGGCGGACACCTTC.

The V gene is TRBV5-1, the J gene TRBJ2-1; 13 bases fit TRBD2. This CDR3 region has 18 residues. V lost 0 bases to trimming and J lost 4 bases; unmatched junction nucleotides: 7. Germline CDR1 SGHRS, CDR2 YFSETQ. CDR3 residues: CASSLATSGGAPYNEQFF. Here the CDR3 DNA reads TGCGCCAGCAGCTTGGCCACTAGCGGGGGGGCCCCTTACAATGAGCAGTTCTTC. The full variable domain, its missing parts supplied by reference TRBV5-1 and TRBJ2-1, is KAGVTQTPRYLIKTRGQQVTLSCSPISGHRSVSWYQQTPGQGLQFLFEYFSETQRNKGNFPGRFSGRQFSNSRSEMNVSTLELGDSALYLCASSLATSGGAPYNEQFFGPGTRLTVL.

The chain combines TRBV27 with TRBJ2-7, with D unclear. The V end lost 5 bases, the J end lost 2 bases, and 10 bases lay between the germline ends. Germline-derived CDR1 and CDR2 are MNHEY and SMNVEV (reference sequence). This CDR3 has 13 amino acids. This chain's CDR3 is CASSDTYPYEQYF. The CDR3 DNA is TGTGCCAGCAGTGACACCTACCCCTACGAGCAGTACTTC.

This clonotype occurred many times. The rearrangement joins TRBV11-2 to TRBJ2-3; TRBD1 might be the D (5 bases). The CDR3 spans 15 residues. From germline, CDR1 is SGHAT and CDR2 FQNNGV. Trimming took off 5 bases at V and 3 bases at J, with 15 bases between the two ends. As DNA, the CDR3 is TGTGCCAGCAGCCCCTGGGGCAGGACGACAGATACGCAGTATTTT. It translates to CASSPWGRTTDTQYF. Looking up the rest from reference TRBV11-2 and TRBJ2-3 gives the full variable domain: EAGVAQSPRYKIIEKRQSVAFWCNPISGHATLYWYQQILGQGPKLLIQFQNNGVVDDSQLPKDRFSAERLKGVDSTLKIQPAKLEDSAVYLCASSPWGRTTDTQYFGPGTRLTVL.

The V call is TRBV4-1, the J call TRBJ2-5; D is unclear. CDR3 size: 14 residues. Germline V CDR1 and CDR2: MGHRA, YSYEKL. The V gene lost 3 bases and the J gene lost 7 bases, with 15 bases spanning the gap. The CDR3 here is CASSQETTPRTQYF. Written as DNA, the CDR3 is TGCGCCAGCAGCCAGGAAACAACGCCCAGGACCCAGTACTTC.

This clonotype was counted between two and nine times. V gene TRBV6-2 or TRBV6-3 combines with J gene TRBJ1-5, with 7 bases aligning to TRBD1. The V gene's germline CDR1 is MNHEY and CDR2 SVGEGT. The CDR3 length is 17 residues. V was clipped by 6 bases and J by 6 bases; unmatched bases: 17. CDR3 DNA: TGTGCCAGCAGACTCCAGGGGGGCCCCCGTGAGACTCAGCCCCAGCATTTT. Residues: CASRLQGGPRETQPQHF.

The chain couples TRBV4-1 to TRBJ2-2; possibly TRBD1 for D (6 bases). V lost 10 bases and J 0 bases, leaving 12 bases between the germline ends. This CDR3 has 14 residues. The germline V gene has CDR1 MGHRA and CDR2 YSYEKL. As DNA, the CDR3 is TGCGCCACCTCAGAGGGGGCGAACACCGGGGAGCTGTTTTTT. Translated: CATSEGANTGELFF.

As regards this clonotype: A read error may be the cause here, since a much bigger clone is one base away. This chain connects TRBV7-2 to TRBJ1-4; 8 nucleotides line up with TRBD1. The germline CDR1 and CDR2 sequences are SGHTA and FQGNSA. This CDR3 has 17 amino acids. The J segment lost 4 bases and the V segment lost 4 bases, leaving 11 bases of the junction unmatched. CDR3 loop: CASSYPDRGGFNEKLFF. CDR3 DNA sequence: TGTGCCAGCAGCTACCCAGACAGGGGAGGCTTTAATGAAAAACTGTTTTTT.

As concerns this clonotype: A much larger clonotype is one base distant, so this may be a read error. This chain links TRBV7-2 with TRBJ2-5; no reliable D call. The CDR3 contains 18 residues. In germline, CDR1 is SGHTA, CDR2 FQGNSA. In nucleotides, the CDR3 is TGTGCCAACAGCTTAGAGGTAGTCAAGTGGCCAGCCCAAGAGACCCAGTACTTC. Amino acid sequence: CANSLEVVKWPAQETQYF.

As for this clonotype: It is likely a read error, because the conserved phenylalanine at the end of the CDR3 is missing. J is TRBJ2-7 and V is TRBV7-2, with 8 bases that match TRBD1. The CDR3 spans 14 residues. CDR1 is SGHTA, CDR2 FQGNSA, per germline. J was trimmed by 7 bases and V by 2 bases; bases with no gene match: 7. The CDR3 DNA sequence: TGTGCCAGCAGCTTACTGGGACAGGATGGGGAGCAGTACATC. It codes for CASSLLGQDGEQYI.

On this clonotype itself: A read error may produce the germline difference seen at one junction end. The rearrangement links TRBV7-4 to TRBJ2-5; 8 bases map to TRBD1. Germline V gene lookup returns CDR1 SGHVT and CDR2 SQSDAQ. The CDR3 sequence is 17 residues long. CDR3 coding DNA: TGTGCCAGCAGCCCCCCGCCCCGGACAGGGCGCCAAGAGGCCCAGTACTTC. Amino acid sequence: CASSPPPRTGRQEAQYF.

V gene TRBV7-9 combines with J gene TRBJ1-1, with D perhaps matching TRBD1 (5 bases). The CDR3 contains 13 residues. Trimming stripped 5 bases from V and 5 bases from J, with 12 bases between. CDR1 is SEHNR, CDR2 FQNEAQ, per germline (reference sequence). The CDR3 region is CASSLGTWTEAFF. For the CDR3, the DNA is TGTGCCAGCAGCCTCGGGACGTGGACTGAAGCTTTCTTT.

The genes are TRBV6-6 and TRBJ2-4, with 7 positions matching TRBD1. Germline V lookup: CDR1 MNHNY, CDR2 SVGAGI (reference sequence). J was trimmed by 3 bases and V by 1 base; bases with no gene match: 6. The CDR3 consists of 16 residues. In DNA, the CDR3 is TGTGCCAGCAGTTACTTCGCCGGGACAGACAAAAACATTCAGTACTTC. The encoded protein is CASSYFAGTDKNIQYF.

This clonotype was recorded many times. The chain employs TRBV7-8 and TRBJ2-5; a possible D gene is TRBD1 (6 bases). The length of the CDR3 is 16 residues. The V and J ends lost 2 bases and 1 base respectively, with 14 bases between them. Germline V gives CDR1 SGHVS, CDR2 FQNEAQ. The CDR3 reads CASSLFPWTAQETQYF. CDR3 DNA sequence: TGTGCCAGCAGCTTATTCCCCTGGACAGCCCAAGAGACCCAGTACTTC.

This clonotype came up a few times. The chain employs TRBV15 and TRBJ1-2; TRBD1 matches at 7 bases. Germline CDR1 LNHNV, CDR2 YYDKDF (reference sequence). Losses at the gene ends were 1 base for V and 8 bases for J; bases not matched to a gene: 10. The CDR3 is 15 residues long. Written as DNA, the CDR3 is TGTGCCACCAGCAGAGTTCGACAGGGCGCTCAGGGCTACACCTTC. This translates into CATSRVRQGAQGYTF.

This clonotype was found many times. V usage is TRBV7-2 and J usage is TRBJ2-5, with 11 bases lining up with TRBD1. Germline-derived CDR1 and CDR2 are SGHTA and FQGNSA. Trimming cost V 4 bases and J 5 bases; bases outside gene matches: 9. CDR3 length: 16 amino acids. CDR3 in DNA: TGTGCCAGCAGCTACCCGGGACAGGGGGTTGATGAGACCCAGTACTTC. Translation gives CASSYPGQGVDETQYF.

This clonotype has a handful of counts. V is TRBV9 and J is TRBJ2-1; possibly TRBD2 for D (5 bases). The V gene's germline CDR1 is SGDLS and CDR2 YYNGEE. The V end was cut by 4 bases, the J end by 10 bases, with 15 bases between. The length of the CDR3 is 13 residues. Written as DNA, the CDR3 is TGTGCCAGCAGCCGATTTGGAGGCGTGGAGCAGTTCTTC. It specifies CASSRFGGVEQFF. Full variable domain (remainder filled in from reference TRBV9 and TRBJ2-1): DSGVTQTPKHLITATGQRVTLRCSPRSGDLSVYWYQQSLDQGLQFLIQYYNGEERAKGNILERFSAQQFPDLHSELNLSSLELGDSALYFCASSRFGGVEQFFGPGTRLTVL.

The rearrangement joins TRBV19 to TRBJ2-4, with 8 positions matching TRBD2. The trim removed 3 bases at V and 8 bases at J, leaving 6 bases unmatched. Germline V gene lookup returns CDR1 LNHDA and CDR2 SQIVND (reference sequence). The CDR3 sequence is 14 residues long. CDR3 amino acids: CASSIGGGLDIQYF. The CDR3 region has the DNA TGTGCCAGTAGTATCGGGGGGGGCCTGGACATTCAGTACTTC.

This clonotype has only a few counts. V gene TRBV7-6 combines with J gene TRBJ2-5; TRBD2 might be the D (7 bases). This CDR3 comprises 15 residues. V lost 5 bases and J lost 4, with 17 bases in between. Germline CDR1 and CDR2: SGHVS and FNYEAQ. This CDR3 is CASSRGAGASETQYF. For the CDR3, the DNA is TGTGCCAGCAGCCGGGGGGCGGGTGCCTCAGAGACCCAGTACTTC.